Reported below is one TCR beta chain. This record comes from a study of blood T cell repertoires in COVID-19. Study as a whole: From T cells, B-cell-depleted T cells, or PBMCs came the material, which was cDNA or gDNA.

Per the original methods: Using reference gene primer amplification, nucleated cell counts were estimated. Assay: immunoSEQ multiplex PCR; the TCRdb copy retains only in-frame clones and omits some. Clonal size and the V and J genes are those of that table, whereas D and trimming came from the DNA. The sample shows roughly 280,000 clones, approximately 89% of them seen only once. Shortly before study entry, within 2 weeks, exposed participants had met a COVID-19 case. The germline CDR1 and CDR2 sequences are MGHRA and YSYEKL. V lost 4 bases and J 0 bases, leaving 15 bases between the germline ends. CDR3 length: 16 residues.

The source of this sequence is a man aged 35-49 years who had been exposed to COVID-19. What was sequenced was PBMCs or T cells enriched from blood (not recorded which). The V gene is TRBV4-1, the J gene TRBJ1-1, with D unclear. The CDR3: CASSPLQSSMNTEAFF. The CDR3 DNA reads as TGCGCCAGCAGCCCTCTACAGAGTTCGATGAACACTGAAGCTTTCTTT.